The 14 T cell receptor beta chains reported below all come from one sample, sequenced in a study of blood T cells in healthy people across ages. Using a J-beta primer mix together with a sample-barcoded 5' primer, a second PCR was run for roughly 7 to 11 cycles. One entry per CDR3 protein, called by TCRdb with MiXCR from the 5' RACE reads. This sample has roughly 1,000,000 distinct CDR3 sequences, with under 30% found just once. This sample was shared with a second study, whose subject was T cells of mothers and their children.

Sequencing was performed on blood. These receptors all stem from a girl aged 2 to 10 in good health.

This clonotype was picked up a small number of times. The CDR3 reads CAVQGPGVLFNTEAFF. CDR3 bases: TGTGCCGTACAGGGGCCGGGAGTCCTTTTTAACACTGAAGCTTTCTTT. This sequence joins TRBV7-2 and TRBJ1-1, with 7 bases matching TRBD1. The CDR3 contains 16 residues. Looked up from germline, CDR1 is SGHTA and CDR2 is FQGNSA. The J segment lost 2 bases and the V segment lost 11 bases, leaving 17 bases of the junction unmatched.

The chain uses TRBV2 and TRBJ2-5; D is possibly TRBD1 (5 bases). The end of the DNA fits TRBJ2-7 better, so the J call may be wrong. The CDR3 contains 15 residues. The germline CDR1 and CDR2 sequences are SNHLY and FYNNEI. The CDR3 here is CASSCEYRRTYEQYF. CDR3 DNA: TGTGCCAGCAGTTGCGAATACAGGAGAACCTACGAGCAGTACTTC.

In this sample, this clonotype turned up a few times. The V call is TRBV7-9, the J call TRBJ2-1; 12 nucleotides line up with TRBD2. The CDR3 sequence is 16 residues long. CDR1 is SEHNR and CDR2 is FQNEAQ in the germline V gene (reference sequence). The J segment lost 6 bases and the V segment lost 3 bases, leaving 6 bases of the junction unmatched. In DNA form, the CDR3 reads TGTGCCAGCAGCTTTGGACTAGCGGGGAGAGTCAATGAGCAGTTCTTC. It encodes CASSFGLAGRVNEQFF. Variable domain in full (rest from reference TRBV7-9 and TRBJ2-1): DTGVSQNPRHKITKRGQNVTFRCDPISEHNRLYWYRQTLGQGPEFLTYFQNEAQLEKSRLLSDRFSAERPKGSFSTLEIQRTEQGDSAMYLCASSFGLAGRVNEQFFGPGTRLTVL.

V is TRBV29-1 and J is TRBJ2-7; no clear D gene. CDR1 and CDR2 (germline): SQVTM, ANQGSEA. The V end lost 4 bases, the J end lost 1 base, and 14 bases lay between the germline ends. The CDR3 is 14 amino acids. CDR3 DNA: TGCAGCGTTGGCTTTGTGGGTAGGTCCTACGAGCAGTACTTC. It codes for CSVGFVGRSYEQYF.

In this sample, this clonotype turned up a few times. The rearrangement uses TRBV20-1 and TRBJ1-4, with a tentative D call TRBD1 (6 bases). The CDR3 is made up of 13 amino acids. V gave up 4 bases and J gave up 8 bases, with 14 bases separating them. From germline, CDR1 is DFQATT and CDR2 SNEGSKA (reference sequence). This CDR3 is CSAKIGGQEKLFF. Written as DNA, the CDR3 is TGCAGTGCTAAGATCGGGGGGCAAGAAAAACTGTTTTTT.

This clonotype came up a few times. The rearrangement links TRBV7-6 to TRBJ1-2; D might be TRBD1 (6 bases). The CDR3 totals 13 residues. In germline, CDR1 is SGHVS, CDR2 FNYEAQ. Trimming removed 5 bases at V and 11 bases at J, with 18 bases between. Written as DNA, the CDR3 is TGTGCCAGCAGCAAAGGGGGGACATCGGAGTACACCTTC. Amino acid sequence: CASSKGGTSEYTF.

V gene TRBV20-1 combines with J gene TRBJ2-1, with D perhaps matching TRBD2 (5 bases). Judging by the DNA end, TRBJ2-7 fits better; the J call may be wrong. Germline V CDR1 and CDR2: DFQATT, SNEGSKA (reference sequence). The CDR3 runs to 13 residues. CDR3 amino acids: CSASQAGAYEQYF. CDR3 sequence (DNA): TGCAGTGCTAGTCAGGCGGGCGCCTACGAGCAGTACTTC.

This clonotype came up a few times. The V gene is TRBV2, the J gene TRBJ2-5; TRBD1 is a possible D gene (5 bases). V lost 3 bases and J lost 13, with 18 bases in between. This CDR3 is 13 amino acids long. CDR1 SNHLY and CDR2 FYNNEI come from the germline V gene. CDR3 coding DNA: TGTGCCAGCAGTGAGGGCCAGGGCATTTATAGGTACTTC. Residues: CASSEGQGIYRYF.

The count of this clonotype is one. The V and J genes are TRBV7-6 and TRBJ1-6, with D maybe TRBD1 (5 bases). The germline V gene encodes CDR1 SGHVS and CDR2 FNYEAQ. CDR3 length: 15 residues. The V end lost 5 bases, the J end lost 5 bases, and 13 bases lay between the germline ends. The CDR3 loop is CASSRVQGNNSPLHF. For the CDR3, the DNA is TGTGCCAGCAGCCGGGTCCAGGGAAATAATTCACCCCTCCACTTT.

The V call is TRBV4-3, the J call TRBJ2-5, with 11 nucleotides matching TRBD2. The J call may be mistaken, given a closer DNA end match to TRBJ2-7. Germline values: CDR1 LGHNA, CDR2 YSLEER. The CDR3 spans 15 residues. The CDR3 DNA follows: TGCGCCAGCAGACCTCGACTAGCGGGGATCTACGAGCAGTACTTC. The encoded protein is CASRPRLAGIYEQYF.

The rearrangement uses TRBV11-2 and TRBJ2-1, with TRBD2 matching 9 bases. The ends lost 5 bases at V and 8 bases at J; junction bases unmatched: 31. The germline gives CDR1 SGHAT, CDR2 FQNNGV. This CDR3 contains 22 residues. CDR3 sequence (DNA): TGTGCCAGCAGCCCCAGCCCAAACCGCGGTCAGCGGGAGGATGTATATAGCTATGAGCAGTTCTTC. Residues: CASSPSPNRGQREDVYSYEQFF.

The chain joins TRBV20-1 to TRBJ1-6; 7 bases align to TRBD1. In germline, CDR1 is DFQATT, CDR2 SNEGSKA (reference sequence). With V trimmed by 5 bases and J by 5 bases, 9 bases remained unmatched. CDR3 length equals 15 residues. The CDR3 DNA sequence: TGCAGTGCTGAAGTACAGGGGAGCGATAATTCACCCCTCCACTTT. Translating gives CSAEVQGSDNSPLHF.

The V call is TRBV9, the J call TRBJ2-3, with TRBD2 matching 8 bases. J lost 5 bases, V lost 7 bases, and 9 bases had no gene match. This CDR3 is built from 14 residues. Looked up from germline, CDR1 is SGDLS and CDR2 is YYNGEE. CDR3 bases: TGTGCCAGCGGAGATTCGGGGGGGGGAGATACGCAGTATTTT. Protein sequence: CASGDSGGGDTQYF. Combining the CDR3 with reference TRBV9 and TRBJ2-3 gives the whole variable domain DSGVTQTPKHLITATGQRVTLRCSPRSGDLSVYWYQQSLDQGLQFLIQYYNGEERAKGNILERFSAQQFPDLHSELNLSSLELGDSALYFCASGDSGGGDTQYFGPGTRLTVL.

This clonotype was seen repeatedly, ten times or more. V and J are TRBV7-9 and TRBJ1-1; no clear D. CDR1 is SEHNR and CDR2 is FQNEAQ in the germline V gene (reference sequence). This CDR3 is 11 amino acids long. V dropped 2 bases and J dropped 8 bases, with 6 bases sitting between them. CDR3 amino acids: CASSLMGEAFF. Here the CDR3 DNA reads TGTGCCAGCAGCTTAATGGGAGAAGCTTTCTTT.